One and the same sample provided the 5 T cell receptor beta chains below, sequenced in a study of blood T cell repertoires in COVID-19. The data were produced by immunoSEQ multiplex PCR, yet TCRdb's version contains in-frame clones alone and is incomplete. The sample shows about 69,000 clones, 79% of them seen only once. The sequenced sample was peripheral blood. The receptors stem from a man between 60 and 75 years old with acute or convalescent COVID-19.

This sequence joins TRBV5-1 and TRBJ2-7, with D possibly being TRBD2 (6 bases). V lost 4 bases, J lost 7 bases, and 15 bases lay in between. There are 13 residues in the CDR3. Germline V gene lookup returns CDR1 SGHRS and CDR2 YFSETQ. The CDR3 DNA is TGCGCCAGCAGCAAAAGGGCGGCGGGAGAGCAGTACTTC. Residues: CASSKRAAGEQYF.

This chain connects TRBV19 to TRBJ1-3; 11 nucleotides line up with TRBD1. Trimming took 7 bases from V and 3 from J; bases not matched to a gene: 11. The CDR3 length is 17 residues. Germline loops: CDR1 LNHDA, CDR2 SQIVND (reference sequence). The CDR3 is CASNPGTGGYFGNTIYF. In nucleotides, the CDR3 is TGTGCCAGTAACCCCGGGACAGGGGGATACTTTGGAAACACCATATATTTT.

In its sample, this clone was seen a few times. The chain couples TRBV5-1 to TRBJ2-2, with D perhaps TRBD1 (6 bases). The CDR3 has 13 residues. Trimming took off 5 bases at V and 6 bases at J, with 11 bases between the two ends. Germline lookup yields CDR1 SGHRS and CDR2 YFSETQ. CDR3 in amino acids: CASREAGAGELFF. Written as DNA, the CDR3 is TGCGCCAGCAGAGAAGCAGGGGCCGGGGAGCTGTTTTTT.

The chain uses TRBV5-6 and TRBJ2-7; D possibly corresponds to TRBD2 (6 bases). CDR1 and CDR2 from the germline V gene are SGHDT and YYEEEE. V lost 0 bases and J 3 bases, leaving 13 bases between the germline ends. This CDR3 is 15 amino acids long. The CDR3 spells CASSLALRGSYEQYF. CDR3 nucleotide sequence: TGTGCCAGCAGCTTGGCGTTGCGGGGAAGCTACGAGCAGTACTTC.

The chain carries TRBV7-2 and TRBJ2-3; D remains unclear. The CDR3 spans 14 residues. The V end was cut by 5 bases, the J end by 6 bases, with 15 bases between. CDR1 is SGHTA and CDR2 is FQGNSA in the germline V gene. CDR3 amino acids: CASSPEQAVDTQYF. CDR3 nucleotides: TGTGCCAGCAGCCCCGAGCAAGCCGTGGATACGCAGTATTTT. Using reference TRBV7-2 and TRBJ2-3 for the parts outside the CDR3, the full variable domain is GAGVSQSPSNKVTEKGKDVELRCDPISGHTALYWYRQSLGQGLEFLIYFQGNSAPDKSGLPSDRFSAERTGGSVSTLTIQRTQQEDSAVYLCASSPEQAVDTQYFGPGTRLTVL.